The clone carrying this T cell receptor beta chain occurred many times. Before thyroid surgery, none of the patients had received any treatment. This sample was included in a study of metastatic and nonmetastatic thyroid tumors. TCRdb re-called the PCR reads with MiXCR. Among fewer than 20,000 clones listed, less than 25% were seen once. Germline trimming cut 6 bases from V and 16 bases from J; bases unmatched to any gene: 13. The germline CDR1 and CDR2 sequences are SGHTA and FQGNSA. The CDR3 is 13 residues long. V and J are TRBV7-2 and TRBJ1-5, with 9 bases aligning to TRBD1. The sample consisted of tumor tissue. This clonotype was obtained from a female donor with papillary thyroid cancer or a benign thyroid nodule (not recorded which). Some clones in this sample may be carry-over from other donors' samples. CDR3 in DNA: TGTGCCAGCAGACTTACAGGGGGCGCGGATCAACATTTT. Translating it yields CASRLTGGADQHF.